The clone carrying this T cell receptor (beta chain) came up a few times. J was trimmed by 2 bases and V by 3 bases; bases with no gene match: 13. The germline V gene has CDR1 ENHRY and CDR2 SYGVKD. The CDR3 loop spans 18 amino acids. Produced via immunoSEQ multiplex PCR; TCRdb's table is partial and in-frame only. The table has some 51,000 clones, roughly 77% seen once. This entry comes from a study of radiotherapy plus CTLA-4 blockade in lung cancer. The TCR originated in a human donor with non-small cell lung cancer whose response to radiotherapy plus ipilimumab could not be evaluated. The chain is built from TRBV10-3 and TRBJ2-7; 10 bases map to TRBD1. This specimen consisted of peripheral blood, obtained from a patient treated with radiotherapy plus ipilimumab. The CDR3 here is CAISDSRDRGPRPYEQYF. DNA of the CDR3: TGTGCCATCAGTGATTCCCGGGACAGGGGACCGAGACCCTACGAGCAGTACTTC.